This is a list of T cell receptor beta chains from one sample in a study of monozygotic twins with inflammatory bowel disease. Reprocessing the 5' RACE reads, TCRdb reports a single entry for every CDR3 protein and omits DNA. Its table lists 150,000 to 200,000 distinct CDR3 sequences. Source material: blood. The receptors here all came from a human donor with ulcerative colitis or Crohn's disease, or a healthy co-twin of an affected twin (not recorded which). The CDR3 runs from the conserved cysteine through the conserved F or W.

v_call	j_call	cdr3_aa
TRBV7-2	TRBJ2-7	CASSLAAASGGSLYEQYF
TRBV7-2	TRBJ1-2	CASSLGSGTSNYGYTF
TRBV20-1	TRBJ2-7	CSATRGGTVSYEQYF
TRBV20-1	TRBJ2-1	CSARGLATSGSSEQFF
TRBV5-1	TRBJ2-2	CASSLVAGAPGELFF
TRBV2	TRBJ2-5	CASSALGTAQETQYF
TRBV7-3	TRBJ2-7	CASSPTGHPRLAGLSYEQYF
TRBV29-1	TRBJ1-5	CSVGRAGNQPQHF
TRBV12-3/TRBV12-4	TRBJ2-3	CASSPRDREHTQYF
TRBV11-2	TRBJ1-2	CASSSRSGWASSRFNYGYTF
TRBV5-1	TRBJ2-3	CASSVSGTGGPDTQYF
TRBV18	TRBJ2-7	CASQAGPEQYF
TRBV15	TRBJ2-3	CATSRGGGPTDTQYF
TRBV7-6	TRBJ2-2	CASSLKARTSGELFF
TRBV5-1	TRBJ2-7	CASSLGTGSPYEQYF
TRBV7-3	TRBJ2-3	CASSLKKRGTDTQYF
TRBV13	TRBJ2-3	CASSPTSGPTLTDTQYF
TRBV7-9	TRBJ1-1	CASSLANVYTEAFF
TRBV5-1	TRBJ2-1	CASTQGLLDDNEQFF
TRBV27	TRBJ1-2	CASSLRSRGGSNYGYTF
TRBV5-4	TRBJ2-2	CASSLNSGFPGTGELFF
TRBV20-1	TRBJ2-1	CSASGTSGYNEQFF
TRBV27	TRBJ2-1	CASSLSGESYNEQFF
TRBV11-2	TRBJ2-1	CASSFGTAESLRRNEQFF
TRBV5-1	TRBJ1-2	CASSLKGQGMSMGYTF
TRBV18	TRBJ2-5	CASLRTGEETQYF
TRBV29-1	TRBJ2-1	CSVLVGPGSPIGNEQFF
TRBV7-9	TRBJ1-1	CASSLAPTGPAEAFF
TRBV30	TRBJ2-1	CAYVSSETYNEQFF
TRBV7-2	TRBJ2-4	CASSLEGPAKNIQYF
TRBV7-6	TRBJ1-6	CASSTGQGRQSLHNSPLHF
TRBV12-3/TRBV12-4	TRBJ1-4	CASSSTASQNEKLFF